These 15 T cell receptor beta chains came from one sample sequenced in a study of cytomegalovirus exposure and HLA in healthy donors. 13 Jbeta primers and 60 Vbeta primers were used for the PCR. The method was immunoSEQ multiplex PCR; TCRdb's version includes in-frame clones alone and lacks a portion of them. The sample consists of 150,000 to 200,000 clones, 68% of them appearing once. Material for sequencing was PBMCs. The receptors were sampled from a woman between 40 and 50 years old in good health and CMV-seropositive.

This clone is a singleton in its sample. The gene calls are TRBV9 and TRBJ1-3; TRBD1 aligns across 8 bases. Unmatched junction bases numbered 1, after V lost 1 base and J lost 4 bases. The CDR3 is 14 residues long. Germline values: CDR1 SGDLS, CDR2 YYNGEE. CDR3 sequence (DNA): TGTGCCAGCAGCGTACAGGGGGCGGGAAACACCATATATTTT. Amino acid sequence: CASSVQGAGNTIYF.

The V and J genes are TRBV6-5 and TRBJ1-2, with 12 positions matching TRBD1. CDR1 and CDR2 from the germline V gene are MNHEY and SVGAGI. This CDR3 has 15 amino acids. V shed 6 bases, J shed 8 bases, and the junction held 10 bases outside the gene matches. CDR3: CASSLPGQGAGGYTF. CDR3 in DNA: TGTGCCAGCAGCCTCCCGGGACAGGGGGCGGGGGGCTACACCTTC.

The rearrangement links TRBV7-2 to TRBJ2-7, with TRBD2 matching 7 bases. This CDR3 comprises 13 residues. With V trimmed by 3 bases and J by 2 bases, 1 base remained unmatched. The germline V gene encodes CDR1 SGHTA and CDR2 FQGNSA. The CDR3 sequence: CASSLTSTYEQYF. CDR3 in DNA: TGTGCCAGCAGCTTGACTAGCACCTACGAGCAGTACTTC.

In this sample, this clone turned up a few times. The chain links TRBV19 to TRBJ1-2; the D gene is possibly TRBD1 (6 bases). The V and J ends lost 4 bases and 4 bases respectively, with 13 bases between them. Per germline, CDR1 LNHDA and CDR2 SQIVND (reference sequence). The length of the CDR3 is 14 residues. The CDR3 is CASSRQASSYGYTF. CDR3 DNA sequence: TGTGCCAGTAGTAGACAGGCTTCGAGCTATGGCTACACCTTC.

This clone was recorded a few times. The rearrangement links TRBV25-1 to TRBJ2-6; D not certain. The CDR3 is 13 amino acids. Germline CDR1 and CDR2: MGHDK and SYGVNS. V lost 9 bases and J 0 bases, leaving 6 bases between the germline ends. The CDR3 is CASLSSGANVLTF. The CDR3, as DNA: TGTGCCAGTCTGAGCTCTGGGGCCAACGTCCTGACTTTC.

This clone was seen only a few times. The J gene is TRBJ2-5, the V gene TRBV6-6; D is unclear. CDR3 length equals 13 residues. Trimming stripped 6 bases from V and 5 bases from J, with 13 bases between. Germline V gene data show CDR1 as MNHNY and CDR2 as SVGAGI (reference sequence). The DNA for the CDR3 is TGTGCCAGCAGACAGACGCTGCTGGAGACCCAGTACTTC. Amino acids: CASRQTLLETQYF.

This clone was picked up a small number of times. This sequence joins TRBV19 and TRBJ2-1; 9 bases line up with TRBD1. V lost 9 bases to trimming and J lost 2 bases; unmatched junction nucleotides: 8. The germline CDR1 and CDR2 sequences are LNHDA and SQIVND (reference sequence). CDR3 length: 15 residues. CDR3 sequence: CASTEQGAAYNEQFF. In nucleotides, the CDR3 is TGTGCCAGCACCGAACAGGGGGCTGCCTACAATGAGCAGTTCTTC. Using reference TRBV19 and TRBJ2-1 for the parts outside the CDR3, the full variable domain is DGGITQSPKYLFRKEGQNVTLSCEQNLNHDAMYWYRQDPGQGLRLIYYSQIVNDFQKGDIAEGYSVSREKKESFPLTVTSAQKNPTAFYLCASTEQGAAYNEQFFGPGTRLTVL.

This chain connects TRBV28 to TRBJ2-7; 8 bases are a match to TRBD1. With 6 bases clipped from V and 4 bases from J, the junction kept 8 bases outside the gene matches. The CDR3 consists of 14 residues. Germline V gene data show CDR1 as MDHEN and CDR2 as SYDVKM. CDR3 loop: CASRDRQGPYEQYF. The CDR3 DNA sequence: TGTGCCAGCAGGGACCGACAGGGGCCTTACGAGCAGTACTTC.

V is TRBV4-2 and J is TRBJ2-1; perhaps TRBD2 as D (6 bases). The germline V gene encodes CDR1 LGHNA and CDR2 YNFKEQ. CDR3 length: 13 residues. Trimming shortened V by 0 bases and J by 14 bases, and 14 bases separated the two germline ends. The CDR3 nucleotides read TGTGCCAGCAGCCAAGAAGGGCGCTCGGGGGAGTTCTTC. Translating it yields CASSQEGRSGEFF.

This sequence joins TRBV7-3 and TRBJ2-5, with D possibly matching TRBD2 (7 bases). Trimming stripped 5 bases from V and 2 bases from J, with 15 bases between. Germline CDR1 and CDR2: SGHTA and FQGTGA. This CDR3 is built from 15 residues. The CDR3 bases are TGTGCCAGCAGCCTAGGGGGGGCAGCACAAGAGACCCAGTACTTC. It encodes CASSLGGAAQETQYF.

The gene calls are TRBV7-2 and TRBJ2-1; D is unresolved. The CDR3 runs to 14 residues. Trimming took off 8 bases at V and 4 bases at J, with 15 bases between the two ends. Germline CDR1 SGHTA, CDR2 FQGNSA. CDR3 region: CASRPRFAYNEQFF. The CDR3 DNA follows: TGTGCCAGCCGCCCCCGTTTCGCGTACAATGAGCAGTTCTTC.

V usage is TRBV21-1 and J usage is TRBJ1-2. TRBV21-1 corresponds to a pseudogene. This CDR3 has 15 amino acids. The CDR3, as DNA: TGTGCCAGCAACCCGGGAGGGGATCAAGCTAATGGCTACACCTTC. Translation: CASNPGGDQANGYTF.

Concerning this clone: The germline gene is not matched at one end of the junction; a read error may be the cause. The chain combines TRBV4-3 with TRBJ1-2, with 8 bases that match TRBD1. The CDR3 loop spans 14 amino acids. Germline V gives CDR1 LGHNA, CDR2 YSLEER. Here the CDR3 DNA reads TGCGCCAGCAGCCAAGATGGCAGGGGGCGAGGCTACCCCTTC. This sequence encodes CASSQDGRGRGYPF.

The chain joins TRBV11-3 to TRBJ1-5; TRBD1 agrees at 10 bases. With 6 bases clipped from V and 3 bases from J, the junction kept 8 bases outside the gene matches. CDR1 is SGHNT, CDR2 YENEEA, per germline. The CDR3 is made up of 16 amino acids. The CDR3 DNA follows: TGTGCCAGCAGGACAGGGGGCGGAATCTCCAATCAGCCCCAGCATTTT. It encodes CASRTGGGISNQPQHF.

Only one count was recorded for this clone. The chain links TRBV5-1 to TRBJ2-5; perhaps TRBD1 as D (5 bases). Germline CDR1 reads SGHRS; CDR2 reads YFSETQ. The CDR3 covers 15 residues. Trimming took off 0 bases at V and 3 bases at J, with 12 bases between the two ends. This CDR3 is CASSLGPGREETQYF. DNA of the CDR3: TGCGCCAGCAGCTTGGGTCCCGGCAGGGAAGAGACCCAGTACTTC.